The 8 T cell receptor beta chains in this list originate from one sample, sequenced in a study of cytomegalovirus exposure and HLA in healthy donors. This PCR relied on a set of 60 Vbeta primers and 13 Jbeta primers. Libraries were prepared by immunoSEQ multiplex PCR; TCRdb keeps only in-frame clonotypes and omits some of them. Of about 300,000 clones listed, roughly 90% were seen once; the top ten hold 3% to 4%. Material: PBMCs. The receptors were sampled from a man aged 35-49 years in good health and CMV-seropositive.

The chain couples TRBV6-1 to TRBJ2-1, with a weak D call TRBD2 (6 bases). V was cut by 3 bases and J by 5 bases, with 8 bases left in between. There are 13 residues in the CDR3. CDR1 is MNHNS and CDR2 is SASEGT in the germline V gene. CDR3 bases: TGTGCCAGCAGTGACCGGGGGAACAATGAGCAGTTCTTC. Translating it yields CASSDRGNNEQFF.

The rearrangement links TRBV27 to TRBJ2-3; a weak D match, TRBD1 (6 bases). The CDR3 has 13 amino acids. V was clipped by 5 bases and J by 3 bases, with 9 bases between them. Germline-derived CDR1 and CDR2 are MNHEY and SMNVEV (reference sequence). The CDR3: CASSRTATDTQYF. The CDR3 coding sequence is TGTGCCAGCAGTCGGACAGCTACAGATACGCAGTATTTT.

The chain joins TRBV27 to TRBJ2-7, with TRBD2 identical over 12 bases. Germline values: CDR1 MNHEY, CDR2 SMNVEV (reference sequence). Trimming removed 4 bases from V and 7 bases from J; junction bases left unmatched: 8. CDR3 length equals 15 residues. The CDR3 region is CASSSRTSGKYEQYF. The CDR3 DNA sequence: TGTGCCAGCAGTTCCCGGACTAGCGGGAAGTATGAGCAGTACTTC.

The rearrangement joins TRBV27 to TRBJ1-2, with TRBD1 matching over 7 bases. The CDR3 is 15 residues long. V was pared by 0 bases and J by 2 bases, with 3 bases of the junction left unmatched. From germline, CDR1 is MNHEY and CDR2 SMNVEV (reference sequence). The CDR3, as DNA: TGTGCCAGCAGTTTATCCGGGACAGCGAACTATGGCTACACCTTC. Amino acids: CASSLSGTANYGYTF.

In its sample, this clone was seen a few times. The gene calls are TRBV6-1 and TRBJ1-6, with D perhaps TRBD1 (5 bases). CDR3 length: 15 residues. Trimming stripped 4 bases from V and 6 bases from J, with 13 bases between. Germline V CDR1 and CDR2: MNHNS, SASEGT. DNA of the CDR3: TGTGCCAGCAGTGGGCAGGGAAGGGGTAATTCACCCCTCCACTTT. It translates to CASSGQGRGNSPLHF.

This sequence joins TRBV4-1 and TRBJ2-7, with D possibly being TRBD2 (5 bases). Trimming removed 3 bases at V and 5 bases at J, with 11 bases between. Per germline, CDR1 MGHRA and CDR2 YSYEKL. The CDR3 extends over 13 amino acids. The CDR3 here is CASSHLLANEQYF. The CDR3 bases are TGCGCCAGCAGCCACCTTCTAGCAAACGAGCAGTACTTC.

The chain uses TRBV29-1 and TRBJ2-1; the D gene is possibly TRBD1 (7 bases). The V end lost 4 bases, the J end lost 0 bases, and 13 bases lay between the germline ends. Germline CDR1 and CDR2: SQVTM and ANQGSEA. This CDR3 is built from 15 residues. The CDR3 here is CSVAGGRSSYNEQFF. The CDR3 nucleotides are TGCAGCGTTGCAGGGGGGCGGAGCTCCTACAATGAGCAGTTCTTC.

The V gene is TRBV7-3, the J gene TRBJ2-1; 8 bases match TRBD2. Germline V lookup: CDR1 SGHTA, CDR2 FQGTGA. The CDR3 has 15 residues. V shed 6 bases, J shed 4 bases, and the junction held 8 bases outside the gene matches. The CDR3 loop reads CASSASAGVYNEQFF. CDR3 nucleotides: TGTGCCAGCAGTGCCTCAGCGGGGGTTTACAATGAGCAGTTCTTC.